This TCR beta chain was recovered during a study of memory CD4+ T cells and cytomegalovirus serostatus. Single viable CD3+CD4+CD8-CD45RO+ cells were sorted as the memory CD4+ T cells. The CDR3 covers 12 residues. Per the germline V gene, CDR1 is SNHLY and CDR2 is FYNNEI. The germline V and J ends were trimmed by 6 bases and 2 bases, with 6 bases remaining between them. Only in-frame clones appear in the TCRdb table, and some are missing; sequencing was by immunoSEQ multiplex PCR. The sample lists 55,000 or so clones; around four fifths were seen once. This clone was counted once. The V and J genes are TRBV2 and TRBJ2-3; no definite D call. This sequence was found in an adult in good health and CMV-seropositive. Sequencing input: memory CD4+ T cells from blood. The CDR3 loop reads CASSYTTDTQYF. CDR3 DNA sequence: TGTGCCAGCAGCTACACCACAGATACGCAGTATTTT.